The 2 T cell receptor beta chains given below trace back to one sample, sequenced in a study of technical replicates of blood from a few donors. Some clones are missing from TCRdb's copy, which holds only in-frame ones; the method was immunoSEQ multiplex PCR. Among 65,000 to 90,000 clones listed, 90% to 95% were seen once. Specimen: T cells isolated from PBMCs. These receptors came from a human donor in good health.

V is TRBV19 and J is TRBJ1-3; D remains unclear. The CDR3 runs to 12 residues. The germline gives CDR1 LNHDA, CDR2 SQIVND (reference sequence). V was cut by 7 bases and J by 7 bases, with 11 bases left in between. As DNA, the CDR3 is TGTGCCAGTACCACGAAGAGCAACACCATATATTTT. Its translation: CASTTKSNTIYF.

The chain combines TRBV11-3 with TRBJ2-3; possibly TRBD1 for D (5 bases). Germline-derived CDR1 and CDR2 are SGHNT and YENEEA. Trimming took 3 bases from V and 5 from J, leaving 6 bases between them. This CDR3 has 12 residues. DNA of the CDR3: TGTGCCAGCAGCTTCAGGGTAGATACGCAGTATTTT. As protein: CASSFRVDTQYF.